Following are 2 T cell receptor beta chains from one sample sequenced in a study of shared clonotypes between healthy human individuals. Naive CD8 cells comprised CD45RO-negative, CCR7-positively selected cells, excluding terminally differentiated effector memory CD45RA+ cells. Assay used: immunoSEQ multiplex PCR; TCRdb lists only in-frame clones, some missing. The table records roughly 770,000 clones, around 96% of them present only once. The sample consisted of naive CD8+ T cells sorted from blood. The receptors were sampled from a man aged 30 to 45 in good health.

The chain joins TRBV28 to TRBJ1-3; TRBD1 matches 7 bases. Trimming cost V 6 bases and J 4 bases; bases outside gene matches: 9. Germline CDR1 is MDHEN and CDR2 is SYDVKM. The CDR3 loop spans 15 amino acids. CDR3 in amino acids: CASSQTGDVGNTIYF. CDR3 bases: TGTGCCAGCAGCCAAACAGGGGATGTAGGAAACACCATATATTTT.

CDR3 sequence reads: CASSFLLKLDEQFF. CDR3 nucleotide sequence: TGTGCCAGCAGTTTCCTACTTAAACTCGATGAGCAGTTCTTC. The rearrangement uses TRBV27 and TRBJ2-1; D not certain. The V gene lost 3 bases and the J gene lost 8 bases, with 14 bases spanning the gap. The CDR3 totals 14 residues. Per germline, CDR1 MNHEY and CDR2 SMNVEV (reference sequence).